This TCR beta chain appears in the sequencing data of a study of PD-1 blockade in classical Hodgkin lymphoma. CDR1 is LGHNA, CDR2 YSLEER, per germline. This CDR3 contains 15 residues. The ends were cut back, 0 bases at V and 0 bases at J, with 9 bases in the middle. Here immunoSEQ multiplex PCR was the method, and the copy in TCRdb shows in-frame clones only, minus some. The sample holds under 70,000 clones, about nine tenths seen once. All trial patients relapsed after autologous stem cell transplantation. This clone came up a few times. This clonotype originated in a human donor with classical Hodgkin lymphoma. The rearrangement uses TRBV4-3 and TRBJ2-7; D possibly corresponds to TRBD2 (7 bases). Source: peripheral blood mononuclear cells (PBMCs), taken at baseline. CDR3 residues: CASSQEGGPSYEQYF. As DNA, the CDR3 is TGCGCCAGCAGCCAAGAGGGGGGGCCCTCCTACGAGCAGTACTTC.